These 5 T cell receptor beta chains came from one sample sequenced in a study of blood T cell repertoires in COVID-19. The assay was immunoSEQ multiplex PCR, and TCRdb's table has in-frame clones only and misses some. The sample carries around 32,000 clones, roughly 85% recorded once. Input material: peripheral blood. Receptors were obtained from a woman of 80 years or more with active or convalescent COVID-19.

This chain uses TRBV11-2 with TRBJ2-2; no clear D. In germline, CDR1 is SGHAT, CDR2 FQNNGV. CDR3 size: 13 residues. The V end lost 3 bases, the J end lost 6 bases, and 8 bases lay between the germline ends. In DNA, the CDR3 is TGTGCCAGCAGCTTCCCCCATGCCGGGGAGCTGTTTTTT. This codes for CASSFPHAGELFF.

The rearrangement joins TRBV19 to TRBJ2-5; 11 bases match TRBD1. Germline lookup yields CDR1 LNHDA and CDR2 SQIVND (reference sequence). CDR3 length equals 14 residues. V shed 4 bases and J 3 bases; nucleotides not matched to a gene: 1. The CDR3 here is CASSRTGGKETQYF. The DNA of the CDR3 is TGTGCCAGTAGTAGGACAGGGGGCAAAGAGACCCAGTACTTC. The full variable domain, with the rest looked up from reference TRBV19 and TRBJ2-5, is DGGITQSPKYLFRKEGQNVTLSCEQNLNHDAMYWYRQDPGQGLRLIYYSQIVNDFQKGDIAEGYSVSREKKESFPLTVTSAQKNPTAFYLCASSRTGGKETQYFGPGTRLLVL.

J is TRBJ1-6 and V is TRBV3-1 (or the pseudogene TRBV3-2), with 8 bases lining up with TRBD1. The junction had 5 bases not matched to a gene; V was cut back by 0 bases and J by 16 bases. Germline CDR1 reads LGHDT; CDR2 reads YNNKEL (reference sequence). CDR3 length: 13 residues. The CDR3 DNA sequence: TGTGCCAGCAGCCAAGATGGGGACAGGAAACTCCACTTT. Translation: CASSQDGDRKLHF.

This rearrangement joins TRBV9 to TRBJ2-3; D gene unclear. In germline, CDR1 is SGDLS, CDR2 YYNGEE. CDR3 length: 18 amino acids. Trimming left V 0 bases short and J 0 bases short, with 17 bases between. In DNA, the CDR3 is TGTGCCAGCAGCGTAGTCCCCCCGACATCCTCTAGCACAGATACGCAGTATTTT. Its protein product is CASSVVPPTSSSTDTQYF.

This clone was observed a few times. The chain carries TRBV5-1 and TRBJ2-5; perhaps TRBD2 as D (6 bases). Germline V gene data show CDR1 as SGHRS and CDR2 as YFSETQ. The V gene lost 4 bases and the J gene lost 2 bases, with 9 bases spanning the gap. The CDR3 has 13 amino acids. This CDR3 is CASSVTSQETQYF. The CDR3 coding sequence is TGCGCCAGCAGCGTGACTAGTCAAGAGACCCAGTACTTC.